This TCR beta chain was observed in a study of Graves' ophthalmopathy and Graves' hyperthyroidism. Amplifying from RNA transcripts, the study obtained TCR beta CDR3 regions. Second-round multiplex PCR came after first-round RT-PCR with HTBI primers. A single record per CDR3 protein comes from TCRdb applying MiXCR to the multiplex PCR reads. The sample has some 400,000 distinct CDR3 sequences, approximately 16% seen once; the top ten hold roughly 1.5%. Trimming took 7 bases from V and 7 from J, leaving 14 bases between them. The CDR3 totals 13 residues. Germline V lookup: CDR1 MDHEN, CDR2 SYDVKM. This clonotype was seen many times.

Input material: peripheral blood. This receptor was obtained from a woman in her late teens or twenties with Graves' ophthalmopathy. J is TRBJ1-3 and V is TRBV28; no definite D call. This chain's CDR3 is CASIGEGQNTIYF. For the CDR3, the DNA is TGTGCCAGCATAGGAGAAGGTCAGAACACCATATATTTT.